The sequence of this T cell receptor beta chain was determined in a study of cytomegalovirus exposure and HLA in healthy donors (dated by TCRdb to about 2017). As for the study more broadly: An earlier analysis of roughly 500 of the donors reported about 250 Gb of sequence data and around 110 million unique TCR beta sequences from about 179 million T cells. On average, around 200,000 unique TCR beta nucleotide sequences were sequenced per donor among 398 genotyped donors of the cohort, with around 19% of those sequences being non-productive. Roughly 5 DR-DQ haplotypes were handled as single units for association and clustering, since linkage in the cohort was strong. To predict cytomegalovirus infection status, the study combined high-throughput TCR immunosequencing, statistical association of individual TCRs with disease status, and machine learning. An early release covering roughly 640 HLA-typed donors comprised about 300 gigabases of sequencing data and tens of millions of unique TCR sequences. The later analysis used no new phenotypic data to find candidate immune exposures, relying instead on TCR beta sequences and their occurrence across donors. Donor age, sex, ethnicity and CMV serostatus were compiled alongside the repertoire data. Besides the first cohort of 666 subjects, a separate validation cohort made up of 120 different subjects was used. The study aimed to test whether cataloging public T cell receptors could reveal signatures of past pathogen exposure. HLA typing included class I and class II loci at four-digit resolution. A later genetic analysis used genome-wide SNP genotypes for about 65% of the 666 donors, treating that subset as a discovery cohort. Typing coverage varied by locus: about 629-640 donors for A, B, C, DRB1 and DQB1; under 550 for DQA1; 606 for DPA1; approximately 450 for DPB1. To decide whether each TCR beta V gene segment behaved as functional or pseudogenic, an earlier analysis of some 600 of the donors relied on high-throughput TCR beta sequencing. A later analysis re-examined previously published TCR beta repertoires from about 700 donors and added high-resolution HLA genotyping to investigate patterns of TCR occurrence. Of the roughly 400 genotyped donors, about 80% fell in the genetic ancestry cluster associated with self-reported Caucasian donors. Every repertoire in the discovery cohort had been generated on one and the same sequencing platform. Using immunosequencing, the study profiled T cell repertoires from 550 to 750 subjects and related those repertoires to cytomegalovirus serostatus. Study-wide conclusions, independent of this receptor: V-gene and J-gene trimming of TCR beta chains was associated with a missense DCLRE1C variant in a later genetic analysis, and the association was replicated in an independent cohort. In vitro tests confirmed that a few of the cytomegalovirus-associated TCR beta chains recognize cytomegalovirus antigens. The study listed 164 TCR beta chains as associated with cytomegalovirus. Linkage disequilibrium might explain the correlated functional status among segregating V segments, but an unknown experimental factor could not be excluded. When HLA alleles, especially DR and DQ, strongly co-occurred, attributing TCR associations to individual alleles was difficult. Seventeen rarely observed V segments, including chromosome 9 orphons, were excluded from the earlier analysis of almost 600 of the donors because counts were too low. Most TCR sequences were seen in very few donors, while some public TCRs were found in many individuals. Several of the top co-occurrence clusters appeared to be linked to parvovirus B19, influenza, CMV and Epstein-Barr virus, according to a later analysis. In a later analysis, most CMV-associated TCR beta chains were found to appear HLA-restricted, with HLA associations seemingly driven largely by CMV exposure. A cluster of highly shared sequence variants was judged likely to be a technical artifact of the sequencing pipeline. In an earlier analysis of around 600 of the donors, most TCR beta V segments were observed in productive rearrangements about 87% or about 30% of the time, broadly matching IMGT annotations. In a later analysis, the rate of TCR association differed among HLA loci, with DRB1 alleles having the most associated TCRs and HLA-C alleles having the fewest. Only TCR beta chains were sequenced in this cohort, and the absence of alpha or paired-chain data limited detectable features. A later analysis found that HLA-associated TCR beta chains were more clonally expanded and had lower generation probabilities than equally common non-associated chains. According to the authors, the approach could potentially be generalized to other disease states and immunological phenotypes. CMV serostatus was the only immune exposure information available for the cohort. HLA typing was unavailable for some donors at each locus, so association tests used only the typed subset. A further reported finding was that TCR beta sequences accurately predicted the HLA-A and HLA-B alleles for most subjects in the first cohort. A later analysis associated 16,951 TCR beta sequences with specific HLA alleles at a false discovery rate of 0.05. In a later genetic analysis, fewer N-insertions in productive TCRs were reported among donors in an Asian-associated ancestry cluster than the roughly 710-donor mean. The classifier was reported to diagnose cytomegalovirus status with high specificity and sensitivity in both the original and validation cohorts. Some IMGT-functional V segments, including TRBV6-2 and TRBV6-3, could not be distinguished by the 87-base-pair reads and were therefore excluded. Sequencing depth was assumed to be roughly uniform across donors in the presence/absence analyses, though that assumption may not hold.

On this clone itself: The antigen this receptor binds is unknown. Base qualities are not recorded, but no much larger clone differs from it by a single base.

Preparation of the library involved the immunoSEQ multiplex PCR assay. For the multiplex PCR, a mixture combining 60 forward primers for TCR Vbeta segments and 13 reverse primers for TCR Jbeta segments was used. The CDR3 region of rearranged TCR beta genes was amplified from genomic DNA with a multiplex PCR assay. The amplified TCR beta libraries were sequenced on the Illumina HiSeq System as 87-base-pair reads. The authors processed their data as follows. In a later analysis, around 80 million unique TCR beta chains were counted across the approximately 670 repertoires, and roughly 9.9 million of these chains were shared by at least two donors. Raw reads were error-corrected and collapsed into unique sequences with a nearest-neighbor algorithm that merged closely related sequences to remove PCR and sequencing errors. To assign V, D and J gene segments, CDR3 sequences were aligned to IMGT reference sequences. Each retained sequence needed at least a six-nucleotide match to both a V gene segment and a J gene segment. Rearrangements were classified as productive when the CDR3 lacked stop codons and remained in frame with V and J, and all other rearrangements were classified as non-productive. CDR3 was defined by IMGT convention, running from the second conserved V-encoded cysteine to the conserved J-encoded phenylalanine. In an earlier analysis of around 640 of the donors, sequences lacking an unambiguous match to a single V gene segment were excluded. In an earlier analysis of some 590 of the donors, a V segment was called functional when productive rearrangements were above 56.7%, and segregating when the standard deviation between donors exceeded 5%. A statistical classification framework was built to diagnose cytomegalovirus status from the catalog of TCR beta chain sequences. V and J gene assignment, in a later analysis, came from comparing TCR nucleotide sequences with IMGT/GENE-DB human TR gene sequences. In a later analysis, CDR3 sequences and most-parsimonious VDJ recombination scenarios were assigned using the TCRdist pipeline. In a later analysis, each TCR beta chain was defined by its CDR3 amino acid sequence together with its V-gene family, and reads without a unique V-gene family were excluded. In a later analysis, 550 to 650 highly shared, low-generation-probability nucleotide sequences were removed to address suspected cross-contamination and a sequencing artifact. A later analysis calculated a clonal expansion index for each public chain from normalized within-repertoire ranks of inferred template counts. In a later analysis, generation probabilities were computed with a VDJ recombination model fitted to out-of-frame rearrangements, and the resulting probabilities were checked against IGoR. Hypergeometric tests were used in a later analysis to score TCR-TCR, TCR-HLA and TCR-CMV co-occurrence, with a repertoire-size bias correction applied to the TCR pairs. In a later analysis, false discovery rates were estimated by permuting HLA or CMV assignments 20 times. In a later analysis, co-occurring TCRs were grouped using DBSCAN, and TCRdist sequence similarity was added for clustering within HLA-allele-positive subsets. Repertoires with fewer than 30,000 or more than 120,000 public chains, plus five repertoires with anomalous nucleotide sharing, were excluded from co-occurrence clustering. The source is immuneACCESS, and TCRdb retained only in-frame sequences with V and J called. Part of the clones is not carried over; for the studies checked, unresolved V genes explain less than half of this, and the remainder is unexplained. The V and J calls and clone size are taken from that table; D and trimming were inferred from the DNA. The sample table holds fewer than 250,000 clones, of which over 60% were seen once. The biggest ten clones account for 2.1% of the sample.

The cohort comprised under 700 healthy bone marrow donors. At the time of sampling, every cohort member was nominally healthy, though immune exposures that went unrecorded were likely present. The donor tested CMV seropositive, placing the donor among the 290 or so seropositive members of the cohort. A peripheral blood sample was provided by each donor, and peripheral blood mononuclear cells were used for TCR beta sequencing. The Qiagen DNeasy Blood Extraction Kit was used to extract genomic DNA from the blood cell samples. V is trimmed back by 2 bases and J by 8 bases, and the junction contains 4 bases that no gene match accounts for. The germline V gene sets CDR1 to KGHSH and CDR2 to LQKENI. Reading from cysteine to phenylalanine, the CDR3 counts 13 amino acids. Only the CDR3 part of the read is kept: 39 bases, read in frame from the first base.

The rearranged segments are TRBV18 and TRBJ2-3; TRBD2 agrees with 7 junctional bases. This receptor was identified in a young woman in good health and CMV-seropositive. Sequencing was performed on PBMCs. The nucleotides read TGTGCCAGCTCACCAATAGGGGAGGGTACGCAGTATTTT. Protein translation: CASSPIGEGTQYF. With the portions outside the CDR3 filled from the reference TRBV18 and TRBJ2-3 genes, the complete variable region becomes NAGVMQNPRHLVRRRGQEARLRCSPMKGHSHVYWYRQLPEEGLKFMVYLQKENIIDESGMPKERFSAEFPKEGPSILRIQQVVRGDSAAYFCASSPIGEGTQYFGPGTRLTVL.